These T cell receptor beta chains were read from a single sample in a study of T cells in Graves' hyperthyroidism and ophthalmopathy. MiXCR, applied by TCRdb to the multiplex PCR reads, yields one record per CDR3 protein. The repertoire holds 340,000 or so distinct CDR3 sequences, with roughly a fifth as singletons. Sequenced input: blood. The source is a woman aged 50 to 60 with Graves' hyperthyroidism. CDR3s include the opening cysteine and the closing phenylalanine or tryptophan. D genes are given only for firm matches. Where a row states a size, it is once, few, many or the class of an expanded clone; other rows omit it.

abundance: few
d_gene: -
v_gene: TRBV18
j_gene: TRBJ2-2
CDR3aa: CASSPSSPGAGELFF
CDR3nt: TGTGCCAGCTCACCATCTTCGCCCGGAGCCGGGGAGCTGTTTTTT

abundance: few
d_gene: -
v_gene: TRBV9
j_gene: TRBJ2-7
CDR3aa: CASSPRPGHPYEQYF
CDR3nt: TGTGCCAGCAGCCCTCGCCCGGGACATCCCTACGAGCAGTACTTC

abundance: many
d_gene: -
v_gene: TRBV12-3/TRBV12-4
j_gene: TRBJ1-3
CDR3aa: CASSLNGSPRNTIYF
CDR3nt: TGTGCCAGCAGTTTAAACGGGTCGCCTAGAAACACCATATATTTT

abundance: -
d_gene: TRBD1
v_gene: TRBV20-1
j_gene: TRBJ2-7
CDR3aa: CSAGVPYRGPDEQYF
CDR3nt: TGCAGTGCTGGGGTCCCTTACAGGGGGCCGGACGAGCAGTACTTC

abundance: many
d_gene: -
v_gene: TRBV27
j_gene: TRBJ1-2
CDR3aa: CASSSLEAANYGYTF
CDR3nt: TGTGCCAGCAGTTCGCTTGAGGCAGCTAACTATGGCTACACCTTC

abundance: many
d_gene: -
v_gene: TRBV28
j_gene: TRBJ2-7
CDR3aa: CASSLSHLLREQYF
CDR3nt: TGTGCCAGCAGTTTATCACACCTGTTGAGGGAGCAGTACTTC

abundance: -
d_gene: -
v_gene: TRBV20-1
j_gene: TRBJ2-7
CDR3aa: CSARRRAHYEQYF
CDR3nt: TGCAGTGCTAGGCGCAGGGCTCACTACGAGCAGTACTTC

abundance: -
d_gene: -
v_gene: TRBV7-2
j_gene: TRBJ2-3
CDR3aa: CASSFRAGLIDTQYF
CDR3nt: TGTGCCAGCAGCTTCCGAGCCGGGCTCATAGATACGCAGTATTTT

abundance: many
d_gene: TRBD1
v_gene: TRBV28
j_gene: TRBJ1-1
CDR3aa: CASTDQGGGRDTEAFF
CDR3nt: TGTGCCAGCACCGACCAGGGGGGGGGAAGGGACACTGAAGCTTTCTTT

abundance: -
d_gene: -
v_gene: TRBV2
j_gene: TRBJ2-5
CDR3aa: CASSVILQETLYF
CDR3nt: TGTGCCAGCAGTGTTATCCTACAAGAGACCCTGTACTTC

abundance: -
d_gene: TRBD1
v_gene: TRBV27
j_gene: TRBJ2-7
CDR3aa: CASSYRDRGYEQYF
CDR3nt: TGTGCCAGCAGTTACCGGGACAGGGGCTACGAGCAGTACTTC

abundance: few
d_gene: TRBD1
v_gene: TRBV25-1
j_gene: TRBJ2-5
CDR3aa: CASSESGRGQGETQYF
CDR3nt: TGTGCCAGCAGTGAATCAGGCAGGGGGCAGGGAGAGACCCAGTACTTC

abundance: many
d_gene: -
v_gene: TRBV28
j_gene: TRBJ2-1
CDR3aa: CASSQLHHFEQFF
CDR3nt: TGTGCCAGCAGTCAGCTACATCACTTTGAGCAGTTCTTC

abundance: few
d_gene: TRBD2
v_gene: TRBV24-1
j_gene: TRBJ2-1
CDR3aa: CATSDLSGGAINEQFF
CDR3nt: TGTGCCACCAGTGACCTTAGCGGGGGGGCGATCAATGAGCAGTTCTTC

abundance: many
d_gene: -
v_gene: TRBV7-2
j_gene: TRBJ2-1
CDR3aa: CASSLATGRVKSYNEQFF
CDR3nt: TGTGCCAGCAGCTTAGCGACAGGGAGGGTAAAGTCCTACAATGAGCAGTTCTTC

abundance: -
d_gene: -
v_gene: TRBV7-2
j_gene: TRBJ1-3
CDR3aa: CASGPGGAWNTIYF
CDR3nt: TGTGCCAGCGGCCCGGGGGGAGCATGGAACACCATATATTTT

abundance: many
d_gene: -
v_gene: TRBV6-1
j_gene: TRBJ1-5
CDR3aa: CASSSAGANQPQHF
CDR3nt: TGTGCCAGCAGTTCAGCAGGGGCCAATCAGCCCCAGCATTTT

abundance: few
d_gene: -
v_gene: TRBV7-9
j_gene: TRBJ1-5
CDR3aa: CASSLVGEGNQPQHF
CDR3nt: TGTGCCAGCAGCTTAGTAGGGGAAGGCAATCAGCCCCAGCATTTT

abundance: many
d_gene: -
v_gene: TRBV5-1
j_gene: TRBJ2-2
CDR3aa: CASSVTVSGELFF
CDR3nt: TGCGCCAGCAGCGTGACAGTTTCCGGGGAGCTGTTTTTT

abundance: many
d_gene: -
v_gene: TRBV9
j_gene: TRBJ2-2
CDR3aa: CASSALENTGELFF
CDR3nt: TGTGCCAGCAGCGCCTTAGAGAACACCGGGGAGCTGTTTTTT

abundance: many
d_gene: -
v_gene: TRBV6-6
j_gene: TRBJ1-5
CDR3aa: CASSYSRPGRGGNQPQHF
CDR3nt: TGTGCCAGCAGTTACTCGAGGCCGGGGAGAGGAGGCAATCAGCCCCAGCATTTT

abundance: many
d_gene: -
v_gene: TRBV28
j_gene: TRBJ2-7
CDR3aa: CASKSYEQYF
CDR3nt: TGTGCCAGCAAAAGTTACGAGCAGTACTTC

abundance: large
d_gene: -
v_gene: TRBV20-1
j_gene: TRBJ2-2
CDR3aa: CSARDLSGDTGELFF
CDR3nt: TGCAGTGCTAGAGATCTGTCGGGGGACACCGGGGAGCTGTTTTTT

abundance: -
d_gene: TRBD2
v_gene: TRBV19
j_gene: TRBJ2-7
CDR3aa: CASSASRLAGVTKEQYF
CDR3nt: TGTGCCAGTAGTGCCTCACGACTAGCGGGGGTCACAAAGGAGCAGTACTTC

abundance: -
d_gene: -
v_gene: TRBV12-3/TRBV12-4
j_gene: TRBJ1-5
CDR3aa: CASSSTRGGSQPQHF
CDR3nt: TGTGCCAGCAGTTCAACCAGGGGCGGGAGTCAGCCCCAGCATTTT

abundance: many
d_gene: -
v_gene: TRBV27
j_gene: TRBJ2-3
CDR3aa: CASSLSRNTDTQYF
CDR3nt: TGTGCCAGCAGTTTATCCAGAAACACAGATACGCAGTATTTT

abundance: many
d_gene: -
v_gene: TRBV28
j_gene: TRBJ2-2
CDR3aa: CASRALPGELFF
CDR3nt: TGTGCCAGCAGGGCCCTTCCCGGGGAGCTGTTTTTT

abundance: many
d_gene: -
v_gene: TRBV10-1
j_gene: TRBJ2-1
CDR3aa: CASSEAGTGFNEQFF
CDR3nt: TGCGCCAGCAGTGAAGCCGGGACTGGATTCAATGAGCAGTTCTTC

abundance: few
d_gene: -
v_gene: TRBV19
j_gene: TRBJ1-4
CDR3aa: CASSMPGEQGRGKLFF
CDR3nt: TGTGCCAGTAGTATGCCAGGGGAACAGGGCCGTGGAAAACTGTTTTTT

abundance: -
d_gene: TRBD1
v_gene: TRBV6-1
j_gene: TRBJ2-2
CDR3aa: CASSTTGVGTGELFF
CDR3nt: TGTGCCAGCAGCACCACAGGGGTTGGGACCGGGGAGCTGTTTTTT

abundance: many
d_gene: -
v_gene: TRBV29-1
j_gene: TRBJ2-1
CDR3aa: CSVLGFVSAEQFF
CDR3nt: TGCAGCGTCTTGGGGTTCGTTTCGGCTGAGCAGTTCTTC